The source of this TCR beta chain is a study of T cell responses to AZD1222 COVID-19 vaccine. On this clone itself: Its antigen is currently unknown.

General study points: Donors were largely white British and mainly female; clonal diversity was possibly underestimated. Baseline testing showed seropositivity in only six AZD1222 recipients. It was only after the peak T cell response that any repertoires were sampled. Dominant at 160-218 and 743-854, vaccine-associated CD4 TCRs also spanned spike.

Method: immunoSEQ multiplex PCR; TCRdb's copy keeps in-frame clones and lacks some. The table includes some 200,000 clones, roughly 90% detected once. Material: peripheral blood, obtained 28 days after the second AZD1222 dose. This clonotype was obtained from an adult who received the AZD1222 COVID-19 vaccine.

CDR3 in DNA: TGTGCCACTACTAGCGGGAGTTCCACCGGGGAGCTGTTTTTT. Its protein product is CATTSGSSTGELFF. The rearrangement joins TRBV19 to TRBJ2-2; TRBD2 aligns across 11 bases. V lost 10 bases, J lost 4 bases, and 5 bases stayed unmatched. The CDR3 has 14 residues. From germline, CDR1 is LNHDA and CDR2 SQIVND (reference sequence). The entire variable domain, with the rest obtained from reference TRBV19 and TRBJ2-2, is as follows: DGGITQSPKYLFRKEGQNVTLSCEQNLNHDAMYWYRQDPGQGLRLIYYSQIVNDFQKGDIAEGYSVSREKKESFPLTVTSAQKNPTAFYLCATTSGSSTGELFFGEGSRLTVL.